This T cell receptor (beta chain) was sequenced during a study of cytomegalovirus exposure and HLA in healthy donors (dated by TCRdb to 2016 to 2017). Broadly, across the study: An earlier analysis of some 600 of the donors reported approximately 260 Gb of sequence data and 95 million to 140 million unique TCR beta sequences obtained from about 170 million T cells. Approximately 300 gigabases of sequencing data and tens of millions of unique TCR sequences made up an early release that covered 500 to 650 HLA-typed donors. Of the roughly 400 genotyped donors, roughly 85% fell in the genetic ancestry cluster associated with self-reported Caucasian donors. The study aimed to test whether cataloging public T cell receptors could reveal signatures of past pathogen exposure. The study used immunosequencing to profile the T cell repertoires of more than 650 subjects and linked those repertoires to cytomegalovirus serostatus. Besides the first cohort of more than 650 subjects, a separate validation cohort made up of over 95 different subjects was used. To predict cytomegalovirus infection status, the study brought together high-throughput TCR immunosequencing, statistical association of individual TCRs with disease status, and machine learning. In a later analysis, previously published TCR beta repertoires from 550 to 700 donors were re-analyzed and high-resolution HLA genotyping was added so that TCR occurrence patterns could be studied. The later analysis used no new phenotypic data to find candidate immune exposures, relying instead on TCR beta sequences and their occurrence across donors. In an earlier analysis of 587 of the donors, high-throughput TCR beta sequencing was used to judge whether each TCR beta V gene segment behaved as functional or pseudogenic. Alongside the repertoire data, information on donor age, sex, ethnicity and CMV serostatus was compiled. A later genetic analysis took genome-wide SNP genotypes for 398 of the 666 donors and used that subset as a discovery cohort. All discovery cohort repertoires had been generated using a single sequencing platform. HLA typing included class I and class II loci at four-digit resolution. The number of donors typed differed by locus, with about 629-630 for A, B, C, DRB1 and DQB1, more than 500 for DQA1, 600 to 610 for DPA1, and around 430 for DPB1. Several DR-DQ haplotypes were treated as single units for association and clustering because of strong linkage in the cohort. Among several hundred genotyped donors of the cohort, an average of around 240,000 unique TCR beta nucleotide sequences was sequenced per donor, of which 15% to 20% were non-productive. The paper as a whole reports these results and caveats: Assigning TCR associations to individual alleles was difficult when HLA alleles, especially DR and DQ, strongly co-occurred. Because some donors lacked HLA typing at each locus, the association tests relied only on the typed subset. A later analysis found that most CMV-associated TCR beta chains appeared HLA-restricted, with HLA associations seemingly driven largely by CMV exposure. According to a later analysis, parvovirus B19, influenza, CMV and Epstein-Barr virus appeared linked to several top co-occurrence clusters. The cohort was sequenced for TCR beta chains only, and without alpha or paired-chain data the features that could be detected were limited. In a later genetic analysis, a missense DCLRE1C variant was associated with V-gene and J-gene trimming of TCR beta chains, and the association was replicated in an independent cohort. Because counts were too low, seventeen rarely observed V segments, including chromosome 9 orphons, were excluded from the earlier analysis of a few hundred of the donors. In the study, 150 to 200 TCR beta chains were listed as associated with cytomegalovirus. CMV serostatus was the only immune exposure information available for the cohort. Linkage disequilibrium might explain the correlated functional status among segregating V segments, but an unknown experimental factor could not be excluded. Most TCR sequences were observed very rarely across donors, whereas some public TCRs were present in many individuals. The authors suggested that the approach could potentially be extended to other disease states and immunological phenotypes. Cytomegalovirus status was reported to be diagnosed by the classifier with high specificity and sensitivity in both the original and validation cohorts. Compared with the approximately 720-donor mean, donors in an Asian-associated ancestry cluster had fewer N-insertions in productive TCRs, according to a later genetic analysis. An earlier analysis of around 500 of the donors showed that most TCR beta V segments appeared in productive rearrangements either about 90% or about 30% of the time, which broadly matched IMGT annotations. In a later analysis, some 17,000 TCR beta sequences were associated with specific HLA alleles at a false discovery rate of 0.05. Compared with equally common non-associated chains, HLA-associated TCR beta chains in a later analysis were more clonally expanded and had lower generation probabilities. In vitro tests confirmed that three of the cytomegalovirus-associated TCR beta chains recognize cytomegalovirus antigens. Because the 87-base-pair reads could not distinguish some IMGT-functional V segments, including TRBV6-2 and TRBV6-3, those segments were excluded. A further reported finding was that TCR beta sequences accurately predicted the HLA-A and HLA-B alleles for most subjects in the first cohort. A cluster of highly shared sequence variants was judged likely to represent a technical artifact of the sequencing pipeline. In a later analysis, the rate of TCR association differed among HLA loci, with DRB1 alleles having the most associated TCRs and HLA-C alleles having the fewest. The presence/absence analyses assumed that sequencing depth was roughly uniform across donors, and that assumption may not be true.

Deletion took 6 bases off V and 0 bases off J, with a span of 8 bases between the germline ends. Taken from the germline V gene, the CDR1 and CDR2 loops are KGHSH and LQKENI. From the cysteine through the phenylalanine, the CDR3 covers 13 amino acids. Only the CDR3 region is kept as DNA, spanning 39 bases read in frame from base 1. This clone was seen a handful of times. Its target antigen remains unknown. Base qualities were left out, and no much larger clone turns up one base away. The cohort was made up of roughly 670 healthy bone marrow donors. All cohort members were sampled while nominally healthy, although unrecorded immune exposures were likely present. CMV serostatus was recorded as positive for about 310 and negative for about half of the 666 cohort members, whereas no CMV serostatus was recorded for the donor in question. Every donor gave a peripheral blood sample, and the peripheral blood mononuclear cells from that sample were used for TCR beta sequencing. The Qiagen DNeasy Blood Extraction Kit was used to extract genomic DNA from the blood cell samples.

Library preparation was by the immunoSEQ multiplex PCR assay. The multiplex PCR relied on a mix of 60 forward primers for TCR Vbeta segments and 13 reverse primers for TCR Jbeta segments. The CDR3 region of rearranged TCR beta genes was amplified from genomic DNA by a multiplex PCR assay. On the Illumina HiSeq System, the amplified TCR beta libraries were sequenced as 87-base-pair reads. The study's processing was this. Across the 666 repertoires, a later analysis counted 75 million to 90 million unique TCR beta chains, roughly 11 million of which were shared by at least two donors. Raw reads were error-corrected and collapsed into unique sequences by a nearest-neighbor algorithm in which closely related sequences were merged to remove PCR and sequencing errors. V, D and J gene segments were assigned by aligning CDR3 sequences to IMGT reference sequences. For a sequence to be retained, a match of at least six nucleotides was required to both a V gene segment and a J gene segment. Rearrangements were classified as productive when the CDR3 lacked stop codons and remained in frame with V and J, and all other rearrangements were classified as non-productive. Following IMGT convention, CDR3 was defined as the stretch from the second conserved V-encoded cysteine to the conserved J-encoded phenylalanine. The earlier analysis of approximately 590 of the donors excluded any sequence lacking an unambiguous match to a single V gene segment. An earlier analysis of some 500 of the donors classified V segments as functional when productive rearrangements were above 56.7% and as segregating when the standard deviation between donors was above 5%. A statistical classification framework was built for diagnosing cytomegalovirus status from the catalog of TCR beta chain sequences. V and J gene assignment, in a later analysis, came from comparing TCR nucleotide sequences with IMGT/GENE-DB human TR gene sequences. A later analysis assigned CDR3 sequences and most-parsimonious VDJ recombination scenarios with the TCRdist pipeline. A later analysis defined each TCR beta chain by its CDR3 amino acid sequence plus V-gene family, and excluded reads lacking a unique V-gene family. In a later analysis, fewer than 650 highly shared, low-generation-probability nucleotide sequences were removed to address suspected cross-contamination and a sequencing artifact. In a later analysis, a clonal expansion index was calculated for each public chain from normalized within-repertoire ranks of inferred template counts. Generation probabilities in a later analysis came from a VDJ recombination model fitted to out-of-frame rearrangements, and those results were checked against IGoR. In a later analysis, hypergeometric tests were used to score TCR-TCR, TCR-HLA and TCR-CMV co-occurrence, with a repertoire-size bias correction applied to TCR pairs. In a later analysis, false discovery rates were estimated by permuting HLA or CMV assignments 20 times. In a later analysis, co-occurring TCRs were grouped with DBSCAN, and TCRdist sequence similarity was added when clustering was performed within HLA-allele-positive subsets. Co-occurrence clustering excluded repertoires with fewer than 30,000 or more than 120,000 public chains, plus five with anomalous nucleotide sharing. Held by TCRdb, this immuneACCESS table contains in-frame sequences only and omits some clones. Under half of the omission traces to an unresolved V gene where checked; the cause of the rest is unknown. That table furnishes V, J and clone size, whereas the DNA furnished D and trimming. The sample table holds roughly 120,000 clones, of which 77% were seen once. The ten largest clones capture 3.7% of the sample.

The receptor comes from a human donor in good health. Recombination joined TRBV18 with TRBJ1-1, with no reliable assignment of the D segment. Specimen: PBMCs. The CDR3 protein sequence reads: CASSPELNTEAFF. The nucleotide sequence is TGTGCCAGCTCCCCCGAGTTGAACACTGAAGCTTTCTTT. Extended through the reference TRBV18 and TRBJ1-1 proteins, this CDR3 yields the full variable domain: NAGVMQNPRHLVRRRGQEARLRCSPMKGHSHVYWYRQLPEEGLKFMVYLQKENIIDESGMPKERFSAEFPKEGPSILRIQQVVRGDSAAYFCASSPELNTEAFFGQGTRLTVV.